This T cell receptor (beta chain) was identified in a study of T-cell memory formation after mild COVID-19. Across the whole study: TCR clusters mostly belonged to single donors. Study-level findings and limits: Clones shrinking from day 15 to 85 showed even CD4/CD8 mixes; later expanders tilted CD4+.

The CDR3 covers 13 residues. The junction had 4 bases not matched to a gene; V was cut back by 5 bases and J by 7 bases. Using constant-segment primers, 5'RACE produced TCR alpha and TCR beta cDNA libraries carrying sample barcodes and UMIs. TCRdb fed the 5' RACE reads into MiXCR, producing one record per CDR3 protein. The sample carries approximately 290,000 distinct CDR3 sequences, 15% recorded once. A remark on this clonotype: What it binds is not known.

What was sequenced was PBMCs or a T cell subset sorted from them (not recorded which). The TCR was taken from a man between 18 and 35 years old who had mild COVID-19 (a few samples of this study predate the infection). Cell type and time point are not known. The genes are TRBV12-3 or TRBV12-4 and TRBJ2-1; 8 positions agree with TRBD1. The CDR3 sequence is CASSRRQGNEQFF. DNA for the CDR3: TGTGCCAGCAGTCGTAGACAGGGGAATGAGCAGTTCTTC.